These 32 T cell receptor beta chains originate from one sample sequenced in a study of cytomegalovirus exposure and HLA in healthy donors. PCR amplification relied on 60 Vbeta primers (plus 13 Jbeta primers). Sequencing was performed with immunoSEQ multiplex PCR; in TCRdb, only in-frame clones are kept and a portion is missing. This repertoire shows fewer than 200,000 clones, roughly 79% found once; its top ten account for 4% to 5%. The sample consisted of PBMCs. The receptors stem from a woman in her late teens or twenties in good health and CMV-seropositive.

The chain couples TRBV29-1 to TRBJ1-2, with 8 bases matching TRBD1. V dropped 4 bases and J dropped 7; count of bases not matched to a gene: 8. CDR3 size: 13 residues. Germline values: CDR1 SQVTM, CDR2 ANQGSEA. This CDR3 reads CSVAAAGGGGYTF. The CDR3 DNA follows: TGCAGCGTTGCTGCGGCAGGGGGCGGTGGCTACACCTTC.

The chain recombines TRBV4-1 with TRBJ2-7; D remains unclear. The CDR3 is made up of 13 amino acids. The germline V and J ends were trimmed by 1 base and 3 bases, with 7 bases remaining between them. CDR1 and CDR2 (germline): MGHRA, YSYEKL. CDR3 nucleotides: TGCGCCAGCAGCCAAGTTCAGAACTACGAGCAGTACTTC. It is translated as CASSQVQNYEQYF.

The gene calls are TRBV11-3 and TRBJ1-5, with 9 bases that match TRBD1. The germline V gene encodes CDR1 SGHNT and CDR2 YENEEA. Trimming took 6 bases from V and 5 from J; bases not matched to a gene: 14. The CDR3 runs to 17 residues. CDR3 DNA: TGTGCCAGCAGGCGGGAATTGGACAGGGGAGAGGATCAGCCCCAGCATTTT. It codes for CASRRELDRGEDQPQHF.

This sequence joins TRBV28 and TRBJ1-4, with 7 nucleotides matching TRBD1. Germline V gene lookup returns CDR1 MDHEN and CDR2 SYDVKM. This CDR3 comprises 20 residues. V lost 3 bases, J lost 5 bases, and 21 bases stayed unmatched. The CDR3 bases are TGTGCCAGCAGTTTCTGGAGCTGGCCGGGACAGAGAAAAAGCAATGAAAAACTGTTTTTT. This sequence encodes CASSFWSWPGQRKSNEKLFF.

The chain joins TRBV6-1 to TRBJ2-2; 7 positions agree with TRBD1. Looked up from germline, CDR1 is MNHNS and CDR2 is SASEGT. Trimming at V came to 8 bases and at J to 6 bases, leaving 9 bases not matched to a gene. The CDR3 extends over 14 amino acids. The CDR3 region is CASRNRGTAGELFF. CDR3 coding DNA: TGTGCCAGCCGAAACAGGGGTACCGCCGGGGAGCTGTTTTTT.

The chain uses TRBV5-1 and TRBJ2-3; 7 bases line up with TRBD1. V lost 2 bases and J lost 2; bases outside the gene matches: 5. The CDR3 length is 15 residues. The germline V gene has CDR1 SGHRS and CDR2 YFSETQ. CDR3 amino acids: CASSLTGTDTDTQYF. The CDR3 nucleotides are TGCGCCAGCAGCTTAACCGGGACAGACACAGATACGCAGTATTTT.

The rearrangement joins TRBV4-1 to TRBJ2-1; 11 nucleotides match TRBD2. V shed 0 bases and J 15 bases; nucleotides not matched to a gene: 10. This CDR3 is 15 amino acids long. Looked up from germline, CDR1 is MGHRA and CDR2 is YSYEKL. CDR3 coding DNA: TGCGCCAGCAGCCAAGAGATAGCGGGGGGGGTTGATTTGTTCTTC. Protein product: CASSQEIAGGVDLFF.

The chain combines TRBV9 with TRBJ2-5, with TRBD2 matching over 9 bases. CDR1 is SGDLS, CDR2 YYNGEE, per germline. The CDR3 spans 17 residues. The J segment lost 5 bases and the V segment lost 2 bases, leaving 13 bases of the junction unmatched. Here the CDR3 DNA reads TGTGCCAGCAGCGTTACGGGAAGCGGGGGGAGGGGGGAGACCCAGTACTTC. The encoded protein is CASSVTGSGGRGETQYF.

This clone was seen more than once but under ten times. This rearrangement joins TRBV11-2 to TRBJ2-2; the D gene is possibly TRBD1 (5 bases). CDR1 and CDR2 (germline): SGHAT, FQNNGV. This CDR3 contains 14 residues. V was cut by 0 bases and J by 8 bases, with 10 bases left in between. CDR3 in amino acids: CASSLEGDDGELFF. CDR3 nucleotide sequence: TGTGCCAGCAGCTTAGAAGGGGATGATGGGGAGCTGTTTTTT.

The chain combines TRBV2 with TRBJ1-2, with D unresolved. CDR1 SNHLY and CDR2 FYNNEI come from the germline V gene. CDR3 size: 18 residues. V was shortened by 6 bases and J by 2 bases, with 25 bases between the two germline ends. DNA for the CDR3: TGTGCCAGCAGCCCGTTCTGGGCGGACGGAAGCGGCAACTATGGCTACACCTTC. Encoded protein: CASSPFWADGSGNYGYTF.

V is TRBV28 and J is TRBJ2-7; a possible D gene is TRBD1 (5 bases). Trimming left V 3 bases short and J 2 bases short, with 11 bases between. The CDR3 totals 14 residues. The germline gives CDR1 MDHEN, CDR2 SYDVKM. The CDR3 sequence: CASSFQGLPYEQYF. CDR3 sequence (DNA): TGTGCCAGCAGTTTCCAGGGCCTACCCTACGAGCAGTACTTC. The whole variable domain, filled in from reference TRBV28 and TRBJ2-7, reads DVKVTQSSRYLVKRTGEKVFLECVQDMDHENMFWYRQDPGLGLRLIYFSYDVKMKEKGDIPEGYSVSREKKERFSLILESASTNQTSMYLCASSFQGLPYEQYFGPGTRLTVT.

DNA for the CDR3: TGTGCCAGCAGCTTAGGACAAGGTTCACCCCTCCACTTT. Its protein product is CASSLGQGSPLHF. The chain recombines TRBV7-2 with TRBJ1-6; no reliable D call. This CDR3 comprises 13 residues. Germline V CDR1 and CDR2: SGHTA, FQGNSA. With 1 base removed from V and 9 bases from J, the gap between germline ends came to 7 bases.

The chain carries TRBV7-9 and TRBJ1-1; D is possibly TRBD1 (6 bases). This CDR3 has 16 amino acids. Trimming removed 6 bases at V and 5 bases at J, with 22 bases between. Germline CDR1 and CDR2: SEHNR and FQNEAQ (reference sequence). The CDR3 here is CASRPPVPQGLTEAFF. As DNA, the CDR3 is TGTGCCAGCAGACCCCCCGTCCCACAGGGCTTAACTGAAGCTTTCTTT.

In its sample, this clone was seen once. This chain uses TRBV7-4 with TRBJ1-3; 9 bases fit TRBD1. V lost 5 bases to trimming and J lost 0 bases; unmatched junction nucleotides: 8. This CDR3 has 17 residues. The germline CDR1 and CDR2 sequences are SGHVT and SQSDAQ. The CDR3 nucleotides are TGTGCCAGCAGCCCGGGACAGGGCGGTGACTCTGGAAACACCATATATTTT. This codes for CASSPGQGGDSGNTIYF. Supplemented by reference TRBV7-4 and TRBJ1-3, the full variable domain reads GAGVSQSPRYKVAKRGRDVALRCDSISGHVTLYWYRQTLGQGSEVLTYSQSDAQRDKSGRPSGRFSAERPERSVSTLKIQRTEQGDSAVYLCASSPGQGGDSGNTIYFGEGSWLTVV.

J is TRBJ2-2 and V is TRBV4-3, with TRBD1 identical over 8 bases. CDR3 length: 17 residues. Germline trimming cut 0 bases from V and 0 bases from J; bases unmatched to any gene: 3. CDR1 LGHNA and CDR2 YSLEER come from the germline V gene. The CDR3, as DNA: TGCGCCAGCAGCCAAGAGGGGACAGGCGCGAACACCGGGGAGCTGTTTTTT. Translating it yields CASSQEGTGANTGELFF.

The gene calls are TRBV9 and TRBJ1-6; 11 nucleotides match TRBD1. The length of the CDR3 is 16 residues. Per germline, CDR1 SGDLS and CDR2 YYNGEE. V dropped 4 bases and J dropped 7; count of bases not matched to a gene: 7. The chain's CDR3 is CASSTRTGGKNSPLHF. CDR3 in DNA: TGTGCCAGCAGCACACGGACAGGGGGCAAAAATTCACCCCTCCACTTT.

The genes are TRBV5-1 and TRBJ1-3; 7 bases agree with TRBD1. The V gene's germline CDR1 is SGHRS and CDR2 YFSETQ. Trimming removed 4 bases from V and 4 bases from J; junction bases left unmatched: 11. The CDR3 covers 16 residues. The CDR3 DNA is TGCGCCAGCAGCCCAACGACAGGGTCCGGGGGAAACACCATATATTTT. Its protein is CASSPTTGSGGNTIYF.

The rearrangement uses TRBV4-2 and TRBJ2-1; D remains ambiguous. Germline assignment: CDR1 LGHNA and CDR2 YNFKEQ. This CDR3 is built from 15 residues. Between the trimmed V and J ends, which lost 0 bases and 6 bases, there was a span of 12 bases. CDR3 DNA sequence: TGTGCCAGCAGCCAAGATAAATTGACTCCCAATGAGCAGTTCTTC. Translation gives CASSQDKLTPNEQFF.

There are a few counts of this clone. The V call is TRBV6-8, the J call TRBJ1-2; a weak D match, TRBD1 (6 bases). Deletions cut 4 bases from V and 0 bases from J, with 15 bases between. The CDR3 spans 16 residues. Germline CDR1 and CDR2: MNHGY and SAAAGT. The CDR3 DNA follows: TGTGCCAGCAGTTGGAAAGGGGGGGAATCTAACTATGGCTACACCTTC. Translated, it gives CASSWKGGESNYGYTF.

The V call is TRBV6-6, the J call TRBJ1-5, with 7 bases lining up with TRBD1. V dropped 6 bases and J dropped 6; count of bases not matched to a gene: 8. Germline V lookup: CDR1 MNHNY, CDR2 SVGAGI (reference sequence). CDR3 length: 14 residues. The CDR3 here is CASRPGTVGQPQHF. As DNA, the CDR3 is TGTGCCAGCAGACCAGGGACAGTCGGTCAGCCCCAGCATTTT.

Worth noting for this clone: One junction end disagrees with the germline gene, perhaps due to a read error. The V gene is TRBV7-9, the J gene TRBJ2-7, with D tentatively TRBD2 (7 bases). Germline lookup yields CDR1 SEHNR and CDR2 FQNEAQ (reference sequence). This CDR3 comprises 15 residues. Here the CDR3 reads CSSSFGGPEDYEQYF. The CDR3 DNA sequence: TGTTCCAGCAGCTTCGGGGGGCCCGAGGACTACGAGCAGTACTTC.

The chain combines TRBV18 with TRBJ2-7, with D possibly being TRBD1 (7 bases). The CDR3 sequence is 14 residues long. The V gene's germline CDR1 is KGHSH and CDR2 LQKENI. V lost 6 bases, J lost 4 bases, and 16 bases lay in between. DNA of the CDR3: TGTGCCAGCTCCCGGGGGAGACAGGGTTACGAGCAGTACTTC. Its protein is CASSRGRQGYEQYF.

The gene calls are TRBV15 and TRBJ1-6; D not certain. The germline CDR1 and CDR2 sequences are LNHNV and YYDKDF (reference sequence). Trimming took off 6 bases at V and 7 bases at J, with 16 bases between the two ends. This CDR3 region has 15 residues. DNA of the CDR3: TGTGCCACCAGTAGCAAAACTCGACCAAATTCACCCCTCCACTTT. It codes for CATSSKTRPNSPLHF.

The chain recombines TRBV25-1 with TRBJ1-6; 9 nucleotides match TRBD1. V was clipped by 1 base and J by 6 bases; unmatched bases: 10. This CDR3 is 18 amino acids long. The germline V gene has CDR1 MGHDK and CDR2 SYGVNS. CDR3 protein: CASSEFRGQGTSNSPLHF. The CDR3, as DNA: TGTGCCAGCAGTGAATTTCGGGGACAGGGAACGAGTAATTCACCCCTCCACTTT.

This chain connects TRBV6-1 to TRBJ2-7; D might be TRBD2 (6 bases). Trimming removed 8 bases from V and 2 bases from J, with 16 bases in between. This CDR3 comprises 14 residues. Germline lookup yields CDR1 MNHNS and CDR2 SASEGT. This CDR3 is CASCGTDMTYEQYF. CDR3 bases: TGTGCCAGCTGCGGGACGGACATGACCTACGAGCAGTACTTC.

The CDR3 protein is CASSFFGTDQPQYF. For the CDR3, the DNA is TGTGCCAGCAGTTTTTTCGGGACAGATCAGCCGCAGTATTTT. V usage is TRBV6-5 and J usage is TRBJ2-3; TRBD1 agrees at 7 bases. Germline CDR1 is MNHEY and CDR2 is SVGAGI. The ends lost 4 bases at V and 10 bases at J; junction bases unmatched: 11. The CDR3 contains 14 residues.

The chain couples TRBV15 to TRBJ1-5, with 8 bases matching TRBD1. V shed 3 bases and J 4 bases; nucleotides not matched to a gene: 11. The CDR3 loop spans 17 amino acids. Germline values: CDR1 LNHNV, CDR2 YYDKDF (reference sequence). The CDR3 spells CATSRDGQGRVNQPQHF. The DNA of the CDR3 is TGTGCCACCAGCAGGGACGGACAGGGAAGGGTTAATCAGCCCCAGCATTTT.

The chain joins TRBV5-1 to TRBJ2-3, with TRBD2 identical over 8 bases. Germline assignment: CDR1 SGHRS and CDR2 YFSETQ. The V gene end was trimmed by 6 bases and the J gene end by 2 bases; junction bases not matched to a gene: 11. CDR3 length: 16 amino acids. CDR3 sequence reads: CASTFRSAGATDTQYF. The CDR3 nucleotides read TGCGCCAGCACGTTTCGTTCAGCGGGGGCCACAGATACGCAGTATTTT.

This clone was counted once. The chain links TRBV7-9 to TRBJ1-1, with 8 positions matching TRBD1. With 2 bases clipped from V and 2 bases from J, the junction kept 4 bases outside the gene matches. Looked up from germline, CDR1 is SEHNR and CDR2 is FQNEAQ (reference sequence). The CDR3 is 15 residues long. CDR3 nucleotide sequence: TGTGCCAGCAGCTTATTGACAGGGGAAAACACTGAAGCTTTCTTT. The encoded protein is CASSLLTGENTEAFF.

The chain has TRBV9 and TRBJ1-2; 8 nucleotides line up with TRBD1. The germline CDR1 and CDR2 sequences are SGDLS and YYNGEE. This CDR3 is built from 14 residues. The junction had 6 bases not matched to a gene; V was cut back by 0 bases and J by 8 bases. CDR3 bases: TGTGCCAGCAGCGTAGGGGGGACAGGCCAGGGCTACACCTTC. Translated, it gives CASSVGGTGQGYTF.

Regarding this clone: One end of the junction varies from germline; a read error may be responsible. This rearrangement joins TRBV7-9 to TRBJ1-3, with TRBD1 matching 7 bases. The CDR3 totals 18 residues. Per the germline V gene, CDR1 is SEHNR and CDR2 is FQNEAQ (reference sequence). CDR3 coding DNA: TGTGCCAGCAGCTTAGCCCGGACAGGACGCATTTCTGAAAACACCATATATTTT. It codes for CASSLARTGRISENTIYF.

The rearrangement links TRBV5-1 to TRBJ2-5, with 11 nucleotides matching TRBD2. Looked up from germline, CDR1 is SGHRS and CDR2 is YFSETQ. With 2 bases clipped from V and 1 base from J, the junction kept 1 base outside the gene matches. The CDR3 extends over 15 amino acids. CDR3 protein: CASSLLAGVQETQYF. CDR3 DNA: TGCGCCAGCAGCTTACTAGCGGGGGTCCAAGAGACCCAGTACTTC. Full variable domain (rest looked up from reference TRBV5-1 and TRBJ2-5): KAGVTQTPRYLIKTRGQQVTLSCSPISGHRSVSWYQQTPGQGLQFLFEYFSETQRNKGNFPGRFSGRQFSNSRSEMNVSTLELGDSALYLCASSLLAGVQETQYFGPGTRLLVL.